Presented here are 5 T cell receptor beta chains from one specimen sequenced in a study of OX40 agonist ivuxolimab in advanced cancers. Measured with immunoSEQ multiplex PCR; TCRdb has only the in-frame clones, and not every one. Of roughly 77,000 clones listed, about 90% were seen once; the top ten hold roughly 9.6%. The sample here was CD4+ or CD8+ T cells sorted from blood, taken in a trial of the OX40 agonist ivuxolimab. Source of these receptors: an adult with an advanced solid tumor such as melanoma, head and neck, liver or kidney cancer.

The rearrangement uses TRBV6-6 and TRBJ2-7; possibly TRBD2 for D (6 bases). Trimming stripped 0 bases from V and 6 bases from J, with 6 bases between. There are 12 residues in the CDR3. Germline V gene lookup returns CDR1 MNHNY and CDR2 SVGAGI (reference sequence). The CDR3 DNA reads as TGTGCCAGCAGTTACTCGCGGGGCGAGCAGTACTTC. As protein: CASSYSRGEQYF.

V usage is TRBV27 and J usage is TRBJ2-5, with D perhaps matching TRBD1 or TRBD2 (7 bases each). The DNA end is more similar to TRBJ2-7, so the J call may be wrong. In germline, CDR1 is MNHEY, CDR2 SMNVEV (reference sequence). The CDR3 covers 14 residues. In DNA form, the CDR3 reads TGTGCCAGCAGTATTACAGGGGAGGGTTACGAGCAGTACTTC. It codes for CASSITGEGYEQYF.

J is TRBJ2-1 and V is TRBV27; D might be TRBD2 (5 bases). Germline V CDR1 and CDR2: MNHEY, SMNVEV (reference sequence). V lost 0 bases and J 5 bases, leaving 8 bases between the germline ends. The CDR3 is made up of 14 amino acids. The CDR3 DNA reads TGTGCCAGCAGTTTATCATCGGGAAACAATGAGCAGTTCTTC. It encodes CASSLSSGNNEQFF.

The chain is built from TRBV18 and TRBJ1-4; 8 bases are a match to TRBD1. This CDR3 has 14 residues. Germline V lookup: CDR1 KGHSH, CDR2 LQKENI. The ends lost 5 bases at V and 4 bases at J; junction bases unmatched: 3. This CDR3 reads CASSNDRGNEKLFF. CDR3 nucleotide sequence: TGTGCCAGCTCAAACGACAGGGGTAATGAAAAACTGTTTTTT.

The V call is TRBV7-6, the J call TRBJ1-2; D remains ambiguous. The CDR3 has 16 amino acids. Trimming shortened V by 1 base and J by 4 bases, and 16 bases separated the two germline ends. Germline CDR1 reads SGHVS; CDR2 reads FNYEAQ. CDR3 bases: TGTGCCAGCAGCTTAGAACGGTCGGGGAACACCTATGGCTACACCTTC. Its protein product is CASSLERSGNTYGYTF.